The clone carrying this TCR beta chain came up a few times. The data originate from a study of graft-versus-host responses after intestinal transplantation. CDR3 length: 13 amino acids. The V end was cut by 5 bases, the J end by 3 bases, with 10 bases between. The germline CDR1 and CDR2 sequences are SGHAT and FQDESV (reference sequence). The protocol was immunoSEQ multiplex PCR, while the TCRdb copy is restricted to in-frame clones and leaves out a portion. The table has about 39,000 clones, more than 85% seen once; the top ten hold around 3.6%. This TCR was sampled from a human patient who received an intestinal transplant, so some T cells may come from the graft donor. Sample: PBMCs, taken 734 days after intestinal transplantation. The V gene is TRBV11-1, the J gene TRBJ1-2, with no clear D. The CDR3 reads CASSGNTYYGYTF. Here the CDR3 DNA reads TGTGCCAGCAGCGGTAACACCTACTATGGCTACACCTTC.